The sequence of this TCR beta chain was determined in a study of beta chain features in type 1 diabetes. From germline, CDR1 is SGHAT and CDR2 FQNNGV. With 5 bases clipped from V and 1 base from J, the junction kept 3 bases outside the gene matches. There are 14 residues in the CDR3. In the case of this clone: The antigen remains unidentified.

cDNA synthesis used the whole RNA isolate, giving expressed TCRB sequences. Some clones are missing from TCRdb's copy, which holds only in-frame ones; the method was immunoSEQ multiplex PCR. The sample yields about 340,000 clones, approximately 8% seen once. Study results and caveats: High TCR expression in some cells could lead to their over-representation in cDNA sequencing. The naive, central memory and Treg TCRB repertoires showed an apparent similarity that was greater among patients than among healthy donors.

The chain has TRBV11-2 and TRBJ2-5; TRBD1 agrees at 8 bases. This sequence originates from a woman under 30 in good health. Input material: central memory CD4+ T cells from blood. CDR3 nucleotide sequence: TGTGCCAGCAGCCGCGACAGGGGCCAAGAGACCCAGTACTTC. It encodes CASSRDRGQETQYF. Combining the CDR3 with reference TRBV11-2 and TRBJ2-5 gives the whole variable domain EAGVAQSPRYKIIEKRQSVAFWCNPISGHATLYWYQQILGQGPKLLIQFQNNGVVDDSQLPKDRFSAERLKGVDSTLKIQPAKLEDSAVYLCASSRDRGQETQYFGPGTRLLVL.